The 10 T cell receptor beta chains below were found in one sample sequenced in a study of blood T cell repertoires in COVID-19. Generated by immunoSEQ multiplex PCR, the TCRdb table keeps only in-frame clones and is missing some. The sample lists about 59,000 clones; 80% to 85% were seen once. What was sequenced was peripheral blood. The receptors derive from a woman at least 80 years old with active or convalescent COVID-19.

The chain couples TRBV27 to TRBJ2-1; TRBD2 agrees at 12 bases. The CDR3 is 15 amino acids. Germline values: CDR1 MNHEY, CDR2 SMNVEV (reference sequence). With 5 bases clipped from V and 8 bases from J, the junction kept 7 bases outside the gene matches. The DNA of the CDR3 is TGTGCCAGCAGTCTACTAGCGGGGGGAGGCGATGAGCAGTTCTTC. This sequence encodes CASSLLAGGGDEQFF.

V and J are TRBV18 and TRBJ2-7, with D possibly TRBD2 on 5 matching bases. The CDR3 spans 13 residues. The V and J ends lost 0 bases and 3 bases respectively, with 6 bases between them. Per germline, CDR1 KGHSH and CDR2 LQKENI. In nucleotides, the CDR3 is TGTGCCAGCTCACCACCAAGCGGCTACGAGCAGTACTTC. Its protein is CASSPPSGYEQYF.

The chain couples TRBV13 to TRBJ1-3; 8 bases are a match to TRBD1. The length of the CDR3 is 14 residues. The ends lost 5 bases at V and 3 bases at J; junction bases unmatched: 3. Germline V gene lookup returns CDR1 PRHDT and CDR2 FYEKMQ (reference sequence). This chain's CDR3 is CASSPGQVGNTIYF. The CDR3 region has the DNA TGTGCCAGCAGCCCGGGACAGGTTGGAAACACCATATATTTT.

In DNA, the CDR3 is TGTGCCACCAGGGGGGCCGGAAACACTGAAGCTTTCTTT. Amino acid sequence: CATRGAGNTEAFF. This chain uses TRBV19 with TRBJ1-1, with 7 bases aligning to TRBD1. J was trimmed by 2 bases and V by 10 bases; bases with no gene match: 7. This CDR3 comprises 13 residues. Germline lookup yields CDR1 LNHDA and CDR2 SQIVND (reference sequence).

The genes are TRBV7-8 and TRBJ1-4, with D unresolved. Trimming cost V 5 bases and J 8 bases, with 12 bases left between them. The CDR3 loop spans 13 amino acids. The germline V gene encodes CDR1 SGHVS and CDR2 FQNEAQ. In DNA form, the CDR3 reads TGTGCCAGCAGCCACGGACGGGAGGAAAAACTGTTTTTT. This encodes CASSHGREEKLFF.

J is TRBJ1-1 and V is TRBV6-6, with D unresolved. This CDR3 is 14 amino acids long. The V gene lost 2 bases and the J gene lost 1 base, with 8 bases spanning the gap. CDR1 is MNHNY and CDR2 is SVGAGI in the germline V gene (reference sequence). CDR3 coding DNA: TGTGCCAGCAGTTACGTCCAGAAGAACACTGAAGCTTTCTTT. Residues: CASSYVQKNTEAFF.

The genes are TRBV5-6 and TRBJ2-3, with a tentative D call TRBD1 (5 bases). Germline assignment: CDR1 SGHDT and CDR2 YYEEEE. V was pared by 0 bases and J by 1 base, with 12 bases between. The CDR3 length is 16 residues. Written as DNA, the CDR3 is TGTGCCAGCAGCTTGGGGGGCAGGGTGGGCACAGATACGCAGTATTTT. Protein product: CASSLGGRVGTDTQYF.

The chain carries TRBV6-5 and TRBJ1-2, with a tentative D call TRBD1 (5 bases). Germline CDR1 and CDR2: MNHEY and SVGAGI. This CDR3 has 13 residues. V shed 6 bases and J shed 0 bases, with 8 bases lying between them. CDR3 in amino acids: CASSRDSNYGYTF. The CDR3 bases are TGTGCCAGCAGCAGGGACTCTAACTATGGCTACACCTTC.

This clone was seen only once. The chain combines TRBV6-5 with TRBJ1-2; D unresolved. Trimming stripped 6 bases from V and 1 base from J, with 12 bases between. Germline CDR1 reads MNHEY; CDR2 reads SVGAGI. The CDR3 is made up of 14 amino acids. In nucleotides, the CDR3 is TGTGCCAGCAGGTTCAGTCCCGTTAACTATGGCTACACCTTC. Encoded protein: CASRFSPVNYGYTF.

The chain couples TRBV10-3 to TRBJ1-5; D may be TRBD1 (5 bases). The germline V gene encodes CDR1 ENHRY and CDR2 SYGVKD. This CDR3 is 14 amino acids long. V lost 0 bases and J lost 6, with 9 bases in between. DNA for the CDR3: TGTGCCATCAGTGAGTCGGGGGGGGTTCAGCCCCAGCATTTT. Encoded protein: CAISESGGVQPQHF.